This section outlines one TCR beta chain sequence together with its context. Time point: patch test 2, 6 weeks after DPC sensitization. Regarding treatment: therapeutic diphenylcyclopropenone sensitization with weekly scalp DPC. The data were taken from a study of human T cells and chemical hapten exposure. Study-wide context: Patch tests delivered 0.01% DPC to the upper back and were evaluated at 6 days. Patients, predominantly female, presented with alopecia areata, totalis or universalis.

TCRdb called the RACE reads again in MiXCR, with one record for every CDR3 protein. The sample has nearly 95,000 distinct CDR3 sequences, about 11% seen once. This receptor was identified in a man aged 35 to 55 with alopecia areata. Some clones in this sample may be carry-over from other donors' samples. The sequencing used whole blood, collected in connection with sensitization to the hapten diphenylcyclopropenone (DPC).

CDR3 amino acids: CASSSPTGYNEQFF. CDR3 sequence (DNA): TGTGCCAGCAGTTCCCCGACAGGGTACAATGAGCAGTTCTTC. V usage is TRBV6-6 and J usage is TRBJ2-1, with 7 bases fitting TRBD1. Germline assignment: CDR1 MNHNY and CDR2 SVGAGI (reference sequence). The J segment lost 4 bases and the V segment lost 4 bases, leaving 4 bases of the junction unmatched. This CDR3 comprises 14 residues.